This T cell receptor beta chain was obtained from a study of Graves' ophthalmopathy and Graves' hyperthyroidism. The CDR3 consists of 15 residues. The V gene's germline CDR1 is SGHRS and CDR2 YFSETQ. Trimming left V 4 bases short and J 5 bases short, with 15 bases between. The study, taken as a whole, reports: Predictions made by the model for ophthalmopathy progression reached approximately 70% sensitivity and about 72% specificity.

Investigators amplified TCR beta CDR3 regions from RNA transcripts. First-round RT-PCR employed HTBI primers, with a second-round multiplex PCR after it. A single record per CDR3 protein comes from TCRdb applying MiXCR to the multiplex PCR reads. This table holds about 550,000 distinct CDR3 sequences, approximately 35% found once. A remark on this clonotype: Antigen: not known.

The TCR originated in an adult man with Graves' hyperthyroidism. The sample taken for sequencing was peripheral blood or thyroid tissue (not recorded which). The chain is built from TRBV5-1 and TRBJ1-4; TRBD1 might be the D (6 bases). The CDR3 DNA sequence: TGCGCCAGCAGCCACCGAGGGGGAACAAATGAAAAACTGTTTTTT. As protein: CASSHRGGTNEKLFF.